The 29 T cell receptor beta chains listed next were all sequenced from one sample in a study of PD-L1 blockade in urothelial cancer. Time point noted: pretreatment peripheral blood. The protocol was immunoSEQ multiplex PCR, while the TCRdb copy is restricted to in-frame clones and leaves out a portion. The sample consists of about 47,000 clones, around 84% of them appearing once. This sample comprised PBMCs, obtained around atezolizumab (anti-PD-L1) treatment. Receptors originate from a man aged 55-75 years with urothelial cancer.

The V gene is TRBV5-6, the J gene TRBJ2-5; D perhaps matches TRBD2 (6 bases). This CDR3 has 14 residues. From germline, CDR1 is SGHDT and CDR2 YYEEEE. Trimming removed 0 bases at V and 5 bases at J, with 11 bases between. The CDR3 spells CASSLGVGRETQYF. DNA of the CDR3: TGTGCCAGCAGCTTGGGCGTGGGGAGGGAGACCCAGTACTTC.

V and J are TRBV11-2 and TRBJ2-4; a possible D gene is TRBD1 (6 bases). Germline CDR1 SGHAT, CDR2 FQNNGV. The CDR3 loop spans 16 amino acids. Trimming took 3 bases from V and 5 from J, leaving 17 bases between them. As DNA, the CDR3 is TGTGCCAGCAGCTTTAGTACAGGGTTGGCCCAAAACATTCAGTACTTC. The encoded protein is CASSFSTGLAQNIQYF.

The CDR3 region has the DNA TGTGCCAGCAGTTTGGTTGCAGGAACCTACGAGCAGTACTTC. Translating gives CASSLVAGTYEQYF. The chain links TRBV28 to TRBJ2-7; no definite D call. The CDR3 extends over 14 amino acids. V lost 3 bases and J lost 2, with 11 bases in between. Germline V gene lookup returns CDR1 MDHEN and CDR2 SYDVKM.

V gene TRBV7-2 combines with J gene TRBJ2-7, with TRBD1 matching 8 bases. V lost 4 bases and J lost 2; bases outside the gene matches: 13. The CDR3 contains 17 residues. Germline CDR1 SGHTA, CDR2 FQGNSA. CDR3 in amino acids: CASSSIRTGTGTYEQYF. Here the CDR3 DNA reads TGTGCCAGCAGCTCAATCCGGACAGGGACAGGAACCTACGAGCAGTACTTC.

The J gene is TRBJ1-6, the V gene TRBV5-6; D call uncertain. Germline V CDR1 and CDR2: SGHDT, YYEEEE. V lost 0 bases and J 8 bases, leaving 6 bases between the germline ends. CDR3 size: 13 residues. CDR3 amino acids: CASSLVGHSPLHF. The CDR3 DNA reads TGTGCCAGCAGCTTGGTGGGCCATTCACCCCTCCACTTT.

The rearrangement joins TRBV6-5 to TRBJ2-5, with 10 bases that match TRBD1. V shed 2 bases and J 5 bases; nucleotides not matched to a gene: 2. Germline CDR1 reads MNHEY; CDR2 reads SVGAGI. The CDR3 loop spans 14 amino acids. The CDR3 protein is CASSYRQGAETQYF. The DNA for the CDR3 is TGTGCCAGCAGTTACAGACAGGGGGCTGAGACCCAGTACTTC.

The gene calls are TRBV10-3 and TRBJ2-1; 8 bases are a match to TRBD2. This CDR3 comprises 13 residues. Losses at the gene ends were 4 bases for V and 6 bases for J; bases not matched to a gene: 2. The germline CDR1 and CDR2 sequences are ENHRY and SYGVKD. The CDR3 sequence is CAISGSGTNEQFF. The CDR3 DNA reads TGTGCCATCAGTGGTAGCGGGACCAATGAGCAGTTCTTC.

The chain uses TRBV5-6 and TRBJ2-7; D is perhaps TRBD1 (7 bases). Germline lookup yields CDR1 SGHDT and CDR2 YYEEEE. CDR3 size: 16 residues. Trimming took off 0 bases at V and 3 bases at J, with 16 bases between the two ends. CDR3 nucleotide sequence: TGTGCCAGCAGCTTGGGCCGGGACAGCGGGCGCTACGAGCAGTACTTC. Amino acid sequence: CASSLGRDSGRYEQYF.

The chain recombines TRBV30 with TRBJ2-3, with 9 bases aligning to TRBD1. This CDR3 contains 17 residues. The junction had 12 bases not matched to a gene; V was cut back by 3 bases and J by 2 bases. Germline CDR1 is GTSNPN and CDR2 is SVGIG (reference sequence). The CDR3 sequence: CAWRRGQGLLSTDTQYF. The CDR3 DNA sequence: TGTGCCTGGAGGCGGGGACAGGGACTCCTTTCCACAGATACGCAGTATTTT.

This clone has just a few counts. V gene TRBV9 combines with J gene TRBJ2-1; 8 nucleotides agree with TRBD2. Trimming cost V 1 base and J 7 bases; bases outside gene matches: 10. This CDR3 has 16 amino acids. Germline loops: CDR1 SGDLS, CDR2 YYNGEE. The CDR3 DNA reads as TGTGCCAGCAGCGTATTGGGCGGGGGGTCCCAGAATGAGCAGTTCTTC. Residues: CASSVLGGGSQNEQFF.

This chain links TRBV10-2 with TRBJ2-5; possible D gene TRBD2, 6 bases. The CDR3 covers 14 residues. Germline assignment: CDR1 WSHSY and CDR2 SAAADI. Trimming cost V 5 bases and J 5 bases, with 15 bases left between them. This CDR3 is CASSQQLAYETQYF. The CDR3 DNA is TGCGCCAGCAGTCAACAACTAGCTTACGAGACCCAGTACTTC.

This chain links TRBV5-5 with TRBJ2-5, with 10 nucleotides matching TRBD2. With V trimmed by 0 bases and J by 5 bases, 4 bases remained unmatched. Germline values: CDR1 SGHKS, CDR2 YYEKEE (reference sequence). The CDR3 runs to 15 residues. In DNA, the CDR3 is TGTGCCAGCAGCTTGGGACCGGGACTAGCGGAGACCCAGTACTTC. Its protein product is CASSLGPGLAETQYF.

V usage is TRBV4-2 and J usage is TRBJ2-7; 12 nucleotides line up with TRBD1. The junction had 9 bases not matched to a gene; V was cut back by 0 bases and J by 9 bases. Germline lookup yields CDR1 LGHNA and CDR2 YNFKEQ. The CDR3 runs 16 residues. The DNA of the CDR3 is TGTGCCAGCAGCCAAGATTCGGGGACAGGGGGCTTGGTGCAGTACTTC. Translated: CASSQDSGTGGLVQYF.

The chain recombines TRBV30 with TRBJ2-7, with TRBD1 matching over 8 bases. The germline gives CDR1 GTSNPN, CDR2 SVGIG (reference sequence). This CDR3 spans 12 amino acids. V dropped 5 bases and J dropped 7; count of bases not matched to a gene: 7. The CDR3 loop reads CAWLTGAGEQYF. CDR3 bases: TGTGCCTGGTTGACAGGGGCAGGGGAGCAGTACTTC. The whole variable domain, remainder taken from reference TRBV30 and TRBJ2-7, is SQTIHQWPATLVQPVGSPLSLECTVEGTSNPNLYWYRQAAGRGLQLLFYSVGIGQISSEVPQNLSASRPQDRQFILSSKKLLLSDSGFYLCAWLTGAGEQYFGPGTRLTVT.

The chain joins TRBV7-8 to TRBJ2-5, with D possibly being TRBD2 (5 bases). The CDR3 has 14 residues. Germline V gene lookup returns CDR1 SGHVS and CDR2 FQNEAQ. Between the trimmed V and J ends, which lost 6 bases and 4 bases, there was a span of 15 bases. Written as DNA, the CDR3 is TGTGCCAGCAGACTAGTAGGTGGAGGAGAGACCCAGTACTTC. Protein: CASRLVGGGETQYF.

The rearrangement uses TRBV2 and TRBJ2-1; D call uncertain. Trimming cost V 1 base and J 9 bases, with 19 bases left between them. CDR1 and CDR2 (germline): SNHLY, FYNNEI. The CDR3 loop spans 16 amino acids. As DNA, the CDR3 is TGTGCCAGCAGTGAAGTTAAGGAGACGGTCGCCAGTGAGCAGTTCTTC. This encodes CASSEVKETVASEQFF.

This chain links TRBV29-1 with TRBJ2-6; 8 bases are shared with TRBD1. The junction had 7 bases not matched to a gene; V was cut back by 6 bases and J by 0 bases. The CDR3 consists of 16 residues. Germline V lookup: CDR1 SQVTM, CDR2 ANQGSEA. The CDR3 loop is CSVPWTGNSGANVLTF. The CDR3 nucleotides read TGCAGCGTACCTTGGACAGGGAACTCTGGGGCCAACGTCCTGACTTTC.

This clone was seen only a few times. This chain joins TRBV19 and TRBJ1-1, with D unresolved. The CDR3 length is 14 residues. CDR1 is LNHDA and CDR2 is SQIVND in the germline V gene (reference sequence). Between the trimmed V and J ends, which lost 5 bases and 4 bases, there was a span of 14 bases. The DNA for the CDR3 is TGTGCCAGTAGTGCTCTGGGTGGAGGCACTGAAGCTTTCTTT. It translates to CASSALGGGTEAFF.

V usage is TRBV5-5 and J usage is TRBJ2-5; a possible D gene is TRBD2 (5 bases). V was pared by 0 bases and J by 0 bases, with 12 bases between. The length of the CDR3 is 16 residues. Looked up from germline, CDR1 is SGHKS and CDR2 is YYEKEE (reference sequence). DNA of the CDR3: TGTGCCAGCAGCTTGGGTCTAGCCGCCTACCAAGAGACCCAGTACTTC. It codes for CASSLGLAAYQETQYF.

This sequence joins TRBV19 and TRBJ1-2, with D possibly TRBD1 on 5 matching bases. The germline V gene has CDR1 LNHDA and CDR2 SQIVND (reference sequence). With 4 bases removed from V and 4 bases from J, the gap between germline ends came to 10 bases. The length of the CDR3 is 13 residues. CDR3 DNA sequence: TGTGCCAGTAGTAACGACAGATCCTATGGCTACACCTTC. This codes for CASSNDRSYGYTF.

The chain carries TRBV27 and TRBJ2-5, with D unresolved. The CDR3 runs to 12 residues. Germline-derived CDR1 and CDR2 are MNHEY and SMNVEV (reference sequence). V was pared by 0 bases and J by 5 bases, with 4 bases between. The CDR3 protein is CASSLSGETQYF. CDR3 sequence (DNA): TGTGCCAGCAGTTTATCCGGGGAGACCCAGTACTTC.

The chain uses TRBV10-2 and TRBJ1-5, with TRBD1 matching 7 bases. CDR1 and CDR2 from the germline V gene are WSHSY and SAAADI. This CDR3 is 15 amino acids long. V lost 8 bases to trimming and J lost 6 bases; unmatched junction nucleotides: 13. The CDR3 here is CASRPGGGASQPQHF. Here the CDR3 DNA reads TGCGCCAGCCGCCCAGGAGGGGGCGCAAGTCAGCCCCAGCATTTT.

This CDR3 reads CASSLTASGAIRAQYF. The CDR3 DNA follows: TGTGCCAGCAGTTTAACGGCTAGCGGGGCTATACGGGCGCAGTATTTT. This chain joins TRBV28 and TRBJ2-3, with 9 bases lining up with TRBD2. The CDR3 contains 16 residues. CDR1 and CDR2 from the germline V gene are MDHEN and SYDVKM. The junction had 13 bases not matched to a gene; V was cut back by 2 bases and J by 10 bases. The complete variable domain, with remaining parts taken from reference TRBV28 and TRBJ2-3, reads DVKVTQSSRYLVKRTGEKVFLECVQDMDHENMFWYRQDPGLGLRLIYFSYDVKMKEKGDIPEGYSVSREKKERFSLILESASTNQTSMYLCASSLTASGAIRAQYFGPGTRLTVL.

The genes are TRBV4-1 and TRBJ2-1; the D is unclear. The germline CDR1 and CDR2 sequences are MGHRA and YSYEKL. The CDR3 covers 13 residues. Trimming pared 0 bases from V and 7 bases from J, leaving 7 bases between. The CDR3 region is CASSQDQHNEQFF. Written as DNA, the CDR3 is TGCGCCAGCAGCCAAGATCAACATAATGAGCAGTTCTTC.

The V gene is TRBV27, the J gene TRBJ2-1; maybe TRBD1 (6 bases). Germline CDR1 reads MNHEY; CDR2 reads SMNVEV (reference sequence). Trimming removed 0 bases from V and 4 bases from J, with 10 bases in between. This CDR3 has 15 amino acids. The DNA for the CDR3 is TGTGCCAGCAGTTTATCCGGGACACCGTACAATGAGCAGTTCTTC. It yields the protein CASSLSGTPYNEQFF.

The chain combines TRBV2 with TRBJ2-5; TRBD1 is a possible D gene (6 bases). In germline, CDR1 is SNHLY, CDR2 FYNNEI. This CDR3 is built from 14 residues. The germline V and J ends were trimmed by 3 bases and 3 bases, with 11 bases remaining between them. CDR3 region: CASSDRGVEETQYF. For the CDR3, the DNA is TGTGCCAGCAGTGACAGGGGCGTTGAAGAGACCCAGTACTTC.

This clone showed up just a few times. CDR3 nucleotide sequence: TGTGCCAGCAACCTGGGGGGGGATCAGCCCCAGCATTTT. Amino acids: CASNLGGDQPQHF. The chain employs TRBV2 and TRBJ1-5, with a possible D match to TRBD1 (5 bases). The length of the CDR3 is 13 residues. Between the trimmed V and J ends, which lost 7 bases and 5 bases, there was a span of 12 bases. Germline values: CDR1 SNHLY, CDR2 FYNNEI.

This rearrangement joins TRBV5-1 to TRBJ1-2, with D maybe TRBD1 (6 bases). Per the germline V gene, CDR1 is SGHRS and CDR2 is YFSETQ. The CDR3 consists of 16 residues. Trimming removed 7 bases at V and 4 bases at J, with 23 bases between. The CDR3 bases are TGCGCCAGCGCTGGCGAAACAGGGCCTCCTTTCTATGGCTACACCTTC. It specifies CASAGETGPPFYGYTF.

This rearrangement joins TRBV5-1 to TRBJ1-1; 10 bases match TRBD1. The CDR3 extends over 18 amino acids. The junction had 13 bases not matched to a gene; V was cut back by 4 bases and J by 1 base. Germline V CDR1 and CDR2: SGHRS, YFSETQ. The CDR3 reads CASSRGTTGGSRNTEAFF. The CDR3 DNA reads TGCGCCAGCAGCCGGGGGACGACAGGGGGCTCAAGGAACACTGAAGCTTTCTTT.